This paragraph reports one T cell receptor beta chain. In the source study's methods: Amplification of reference gene primers provided the estimated nucleated cell counts. This table comes from immunoSEQ multiplex PCR, and its TCRdb copy is limited to in-frame clones, with some not included. Clonal size and the V and J genes are those of that table, whereas D and trimming came from the DNA. Of 150,000 to 200,000 clones in the sample, around 80% were seen once. These data originate in a study of blood T cell repertoires in COVID-19. Across the whole study: COVID-19 samples collected from the United States, Italy and Spain covered acute and convalescent phases.

Followed over time, Seattle patients had been enrolled while infection was active. The CDR3 loop spans 19 amino acids. Unmatched junction bases numbered 17, after V lost 4 bases and J lost 5 bases. In germline, CDR1 is SGHDT, CDR2 YYEEEE. This chain uses TRBV5-6 with TRBJ1-6; 8 nucleotides match TRBD1. Sequencing used peripheral blood. The sequence was collected from a woman between 55 and 75 years old with COVID-19, enrolled during active disease. The CDR3 DNA is TGTGCCAGCAGCCCGGAGGGACAGGCCTACACGAGAAATAATTCACCCCTCCACTTT. Encoded protein: CASSPEGQAYTRNNSPLHF.